Listed here are 26 T cell receptor beta chains from one sample, sequenced in a study of blood T cell repertoires in COVID-19. The protocol was immunoSEQ multiplex PCR, while the TCRdb copy is restricted to in-frame clones and leaves out a portion. The sample holds around 240,000 clones; approximately 85% are singletons and the top ten take about 0.91%. Source material: peripheral blood. The receptors were sampled from a man in his forties with acute or convalescent COVID-19.

This clone has a single count. The chain recombines TRBV5-1 with TRBJ1-6, with D perhaps TRBD1 (6 bases). This CDR3 contains 15 residues. Trimming cost V 2 bases and J 6 bases, with 12 bases left between them. Germline V gives CDR1 SGHRS, CDR2 YFSETQ. The CDR3 protein is CASSFQGPGNSPLHF. CDR3 DNA: TGCGCCAGCAGCTTCCAGGGGCCGGGTAATTCACCCCTCCACTTT.

The rearrangement joins TRBV3-1 (or the pseudogene TRBV3-2) to TRBJ1-4; TRBD1 matches at 7 bases. V shed 1 base and J 3 bases; nucleotides not matched to a gene: 2. The CDR3 is made up of 15 amino acids. Per germline, CDR1 LGHDT and CDR2 YNNKEL (reference sequence). CDR3 protein: CASSQGQGPNEKLFF. The CDR3 DNA sequence: TGTGCCAGCAGCCAAGGACAGGGACCTAATGAAAAACTGTTTTTT.

The chain is built from TRBV12-3 or TRBV12-4 and TRBJ1-1; no definite D call. Deletions cut 2 bases from V and 6 bases from J, with 10 bases between. The CDR3 is 13 residues long. CDR3: CASSLFVQAEAFF. CDR3 DNA: TGTGCCAGCAGTTTATTCGTCCAGGCTGAAGCTTTCTTT.

The chain carries TRBV7-9 and TRBJ2-3; 12 nucleotides align to TRBD2. Trimming removed 5 bases from V and 0 bases from J; junction bases left unmatched: 6. The CDR3 runs to 17 residues. Looked up from germline, CDR1 is SEHNR and CDR2 is FQNEAQ (reference sequence). The chain's CDR3 is CASSAWTSGDSTDTQYF. As DNA, the CDR3 is TGTGCCAGCAGCGCGTGGACTAGCGGGGATAGCACAGATACGCAGTATTTT.

V is TRBV28 and J is TRBJ2-5; D is perhaps TRBD2 (5 bases). Trimming pared 3 bases from V and 1 base from J, leaving 12 bases between. The CDR3 length is 15 residues. From germline, CDR1 is MDHEN and CDR2 SYDVKM. CDR3 region: CASSFGLAVQETQYF. CDR3 sequence (DNA): TGTGCCAGCAGTTTTGGCCTAGCAGTCCAAGAGACCCAGTACTTC.

This chain connects TRBV27 to TRBJ2-7; D may be TRBD2 (5 bases). CDR3 length equals 13 residues. Between the trimmed V and J ends, which lost 3 bases and 2 bases, there was a span of 8 bases. Looked up from germline, CDR1 is MNHEY and CDR2 is SMNVEV (reference sequence). CDR3 coding DNA: TGTGCCAGCAGTTTTACGGGAACCTACGAGCAGTACTTC. It specifies CASSFTGTYEQYF.

The V and J genes are TRBV2 and TRBJ2-7; 9 positions match TRBD2. V trimming: 6 bases; J trimming: 7 bases; junction bases outside the gene matches: 13. CDR1 and CDR2 (germline): SNHLY, FYNNEI. The length of the CDR3 is 15 residues. The CDR3 is CASRPEAAGGTEQYF. For the CDR3, the DNA is TGTGCCAGCAGGCCAGAGGCAGCGGGGGGCACGGAGCAGTACTTC. Full variable domain (rest looked up from reference TRBV2 and TRBJ2-7): EPEVTQTPSHQVTQMGQEVILRCVPISNHLYFYWYRQILGQKVEFLVSFYNNEISEKSEIFDDQFSVERPDGSNFTLKIRSTKLEDSAMYFCASRPEAAGGTEQYFGPGTRLTVT.

This clone occurred once. V usage is TRBV29-1 and J usage is TRBJ1-1; TRBD1 might be the D (5 bases). Germline CDR1 reads SQVTM; CDR2 reads ANQGSEA. The CDR3 is made up of 12 amino acids. Trimming pared 3 bases from V and 6 bases from J, leaving 11 bases between. The CDR3 here is CSVESPGAEAFF. The CDR3 nucleotides read TGCAGCGTTGAGAGCCCGGGGGCTGAAGCTTTCTTT.

The V and J genes are TRBV3-1 (or the pseudogene TRBV3-2) and TRBJ1-2, with a weak D call TRBD1 (5 bases). The CDR3 spans 14 residues. Germline CDR1 reads LGHDT; CDR2 reads YNNKEL (reference sequence). The V end lost 2 bases, the J end lost 8 bases, and 15 bases lay between the germline ends. This CDR3 reads CASSQPGAGRGYTF. The CDR3 nucleotides are TGTGCCAGCAGCCAACCAGGCGCGGGGCGCGGCTACACCTTC.

The chain is built from TRBV24-1 and TRBJ1-1; tentatively, D is TRBD1 (5 bases). CDR1 KGHDR and CDR2 SFDVKD come from the germline V gene. The germline V and J ends were trimmed by 7 bases and 4 bases, with 12 bases remaining between them. This CDR3 is 13 amino acids long. The CDR3 nucleotides are TGTGCCACCAGAGAACAGGACCGCACTGAAGCTTTCTTT. Translating it yields CATREQDRTEAFF.

The rearrangement links TRBV4-3 to TRBJ1-5; maybe TRBD1 (5 bases). This CDR3 has 14 residues. Germline CDR1 is LGHNA and CDR2 is YSLEER. V lost 0 bases and J lost 7, with 10 bases in between. The CDR3 spells CASSQDIGGQPQHF. CDR3 in DNA: TGCGCCAGCAGCCAAGATATCGGGGGGCAGCCCCAGCATTTT.

This clone has just a few counts. This sequence joins TRBV7-2 and TRBJ1-1; D possibly corresponds to TRBD1 (6 bases). There are 14 residues in the CDR3. Trimming removed 4 bases at V and 5 bases at J, with 14 bases between. CDR1 SGHTA and CDR2 FQGNSA come from the germline V gene. The CDR3 DNA reads TGTGCCAGCAGCTATACCTCAGGGGCTACTGAAGCTTTCTTT. Encoded protein: CASSYTSGATEAFF.

The CDR3 DNA reads as TGTGCCAGCAACCCTGGGACAGCTAACTATGGCTACACCTTC. As protein: CASNPGTANYGYTF. V is TRBV9 and J is TRBJ1-2, with 7 bases matching TRBD1. The CDR3 spans 14 residues. Germline assignment: CDR1 SGDLS and CDR2 YYNGEE. Losses at the gene ends were 6 bases for V and 0 bases for J; bases not matched to a gene: 5. Variable domain in full (rest from reference TRBV9 and TRBJ1-2): DSGVTQTPKHLITATGQRVTLRCSPRSGDLSVYWYQQSLDQGLQFLIQYYNGEERAKGNILERFSAQQFPDLHSELNLSSLELGDSALYFCASNPGTANYGYTFGSGTRLTVV.

The J gene is TRBJ2-3, the V gene TRBV7-9; D gene unclear. Germline loops: CDR1 SEHNR, CDR2 FQNEAQ (reference sequence). V was cut by 0 bases and J by 3 bases, with 7 bases left in between. This CDR3 spans 14 amino acids. This chain's CDR3 is CASSLARVTDTQYF. CDR3 nucleotide sequence: TGTGCCAGCAGCTTAGCGAGAGTTACAGATACGCAGTATTTT. Looking up the rest from reference TRBV7-9 and TRBJ2-3 gives the full variable domain: DTGVSQNPRHKITKRGQNVTFRCDPISEHNRLYWYRQTLGQGPEFLTYFQNEAQLEKSRLLSDRFSAERPKGSFSTLEIQRTEQGDSAMYLCASSLARVTDTQYFGPGTRLTVL.

This clone was recorded once. The CDR3 nucleotides are TGTGCCAGCAGCTTGTCCCCCTCGGGGGAGCCCCAGCATTTT. Residues: CASSLSPSGEPQHF. The rearrangement joins TRBV5-5 to TRBJ1-5, with D perhaps matching TRBD1 (5 bases). The germline V gene encodes CDR1 SGHKS and CDR2 YYEKEE (reference sequence). The length of the CDR3 is 14 residues. Between the trimmed V and J ends, which lost 1 base and 8 bases, there was a span of 13 bases.

V and J are TRBV7-2 and TRBJ1-1; 7 positions match TRBD1. The V gene's germline CDR1 is SGHTA and CDR2 FQGNSA. The junction had 2 bases not matched to a gene; V was cut back by 4 bases and J by 0 bases. This CDR3 is built from 14 residues. The DNA for the CDR3 is TGTGCCAGCAGCTGGGGACAGCTGAACACTGAAGCTTTCTTT. This sequence encodes CASSWGQLNTEAFF. Combining the CDR3 with reference TRBV7-2 and TRBJ1-1 gives the whole variable domain GAGVSQSPSNKVTEKGKDVELRCDPISGHTALYWYRQSLGQGLEFLIYFQGNSAPDKSGLPSDRFSAERTGGSVSTLTIQRTQQEDSAVYLCASSWGQLNTEAFFGQGTRLTVV.

The chain carries TRBV3-1 (or the pseudogene TRBV3-2) and TRBJ2-1; 9 bases match TRBD2. CDR1 and CDR2 (germline): LGHDT, YNNKEL (reference sequence). The CDR3 covers 16 residues. J lost 6 bases, V lost 5 bases, and 11 bases had no gene match. CDR3 nucleotides: TGTGCCAGCAGCAGTCTAGCGGGGTCTTTCGGCAATGAGCAGTTCTTC. It codes for CASSSLAGSFGNEQFF.

This chain uses TRBV12-3 or TRBV12-4 with TRBJ2-5; D is possibly TRBD1 (6 bases). The V end lost 6 bases, the J end lost 7 bases, and 9 bases lay between the germline ends. CDR3 size: 11 residues. The CDR3 spells CASRLGGTQYF. CDR3 in DNA: TGTGCCAGCAGACTAGGGGGGACCCAGTACTTC.

This clone was detected once. The rearrangement uses TRBV30 and TRBJ2-7; unclear D gene. This CDR3 is 13 amino acids long. CDR1 is GTSNPN, CDR2 SVGIG, per germline (reference sequence). Trimming took off 2 bases at V and 0 bases at J, with 8 bases between the two ends. CDR3 nucleotide sequence: TGTGCCTGGAGTATAGACACCTCCTACGAGCAGTACTTC. Its translation is CAWSIDTSYEQYF. Full variable domain (missing parts from reference TRBV30 and TRBJ2-7): SQTIHQWPATLVQPVGSPLSLECTVEGTSNPNLYWYRQAAGRGLQLLFYSVGIGQISSEVPQNLSASRPQDRQFILSSKKLLLSDSGFYLCAWSIDTSYEQYFGPGTRLTVT.

The chain couples TRBV9 to TRBJ1-4; no firm D call. Germline V gene sequence: CDR1 SGDLS, CDR2 YYNGEE. Trimming cost V 0 bases and J 4 bases, with 10 bases left between them. The CDR3 contains 15 residues. The CDR3 nucleotides read TGTGCCAGCAGCGTAGACTGGAACAGTAATGAAAAACTGTTTTTT. This sequence encodes CASSVDWNSNEKLFF.

V and J are TRBV7-6 and TRBJ2-2; D gene ambiguous. Per germline, CDR1 SGHVS and CDR2 FNYEAQ. The V gene lost 2 bases and the J gene lost 5 bases, with 6 bases spanning the gap. The CDR3 covers 13 residues. The DNA for the CDR3 is TGTGCCAGCAGCTTACCCAGTACCGGGGAGCTGTTTTTT. This gives the protein CASSLPSTGELFF. The full variable domain, in which reference TRBV7-6 and TRBJ2-2 provide the parts outside the CDR3, is GAGVSQSPRYKVTKRGQDVALRCDPISGHVSLYWYRQALGQGPEFLTYFNYEAQQDKSGLPNDRFSAERPEGSISTLTIQRTEQRDSAMYRCASSLPSTGELFFGEGSRLTVL.

V usage is TRBV24-1 and J usage is TRBJ2-1; D unresolved. Germline V gene lookup returns CDR1 KGHDR and CDR2 SFDVKD. V shed 3 bases and J shed 10 bases, with 6 bases lying between them. The CDR3 is made up of 11 amino acids. The CDR3 is CATSDPIEQFF. The CDR3 nucleotides read TGTGCCACCAGTGATCCTATAGAGCAGTTCTTC.

The J gene is TRBJ1-5, the V gene TRBV2, with TRBD1 identical over 7 bases. V shed 8 bases, J shed 4 bases, and the junction held 5 bases outside the gene matches. The CDR3 length is 13 residues. The germline CDR1 and CDR2 sequences are SNHLY and FYNNEI. The CDR3 nucleotides read TGTGCCAGCGGGACAGATGGAAATCAGCCCCAGCATTTT. Its translation is CASGTDGNQPQHF.

V usage is TRBV2 and J usage is TRBJ1-1; 7 positions agree with TRBD1. J was trimmed by 1 base and V by 8 bases; bases with no gene match: 10. The germline CDR1 and CDR2 sequences are SNHLY and FYNNEI. This CDR3 has 15 amino acids. The CDR3 loop is CASLGTGQRNTEAFF. Written as DNA, the CDR3 is TGTGCCAGCCTAGGGACGGGACAGCGGAACACTGAAGCTTTCTTT.

The chain is built from TRBV19 and TRBJ2-5, with 10 bases fitting TRBD1. CDR1 and CDR2 from the germline V gene are LNHDA and SQIVND (reference sequence). The CDR3 covers 16 residues. J gave up 0 bases and V 4 bases, and 5 bases lay outside the gene matches. CDR3 nucleotide sequence: TGTGCCAGTAGTACCCCGGGACAGGGGAACCAAGAGACCCAGTACTTC. Amino acid sequence: CASSTPGQGNQETQYF.

The rearrangement links TRBV2 to TRBJ1-1, with 9 bases matching TRBD1. This CDR3 spans 14 amino acids. V lost 8 bases, J lost 4 bases, and 8 bases stayed unmatched. CDR1 SNHLY and CDR2 FYNNEI come from the germline V gene. CDR3 protein: CASLRTGESTEAFF. The CDR3 bases are TGTGCCAGCCTCCGGACAGGGGAAAGCACTGAAGCTTTCTTT.